Below, one TCR beta chain is given with its context. This CDR3 contains 13 residues. V was shortened by 5 bases and J by 7 bases, with 14 bases between the two germline ends. CDR1 is MNHEY and CDR2 is SMNVEV in the germline V gene (reference sequence). These data originate in a study of blood T cell repertoires in COVID-19. About the study: Acute and convalescent COVID-19 specimens originated in the United States, Italy and Spain. PBMCs, B-cell-depleted T cells, or T cells were the source of the cDNA or gDNA that made up the material.

Followed longitudinally, the Seattle patients had been enrolled during active infection. The authors' processing: Estimates of nucleated cell counts were drawn from the amplification of reference gene primers. Sequenced by immunoSEQ multiplex PCR; TCRdb stores in-frame clones only, minus some. For V, J and clone size, that table is used; D and trimming come from the DNA. Counted here are some 150,000 clones, around 84% occurring once; the ten biggest clones make up 13% to 15%. Material for sequencing was peripheral blood. The chain has TRBV27 and TRBJ1-1; TRBD1 might be the D (5 bases). The clonotype was recovered from a woman in her 70s with COVID-19, enrolled during active disease. CDR3 protein: CASSTGGGGEAFF. The CDR3, as DNA: TGTGCCAGCAGTACCGGTGGGGGGGGTGAAGCTTTCTTT.